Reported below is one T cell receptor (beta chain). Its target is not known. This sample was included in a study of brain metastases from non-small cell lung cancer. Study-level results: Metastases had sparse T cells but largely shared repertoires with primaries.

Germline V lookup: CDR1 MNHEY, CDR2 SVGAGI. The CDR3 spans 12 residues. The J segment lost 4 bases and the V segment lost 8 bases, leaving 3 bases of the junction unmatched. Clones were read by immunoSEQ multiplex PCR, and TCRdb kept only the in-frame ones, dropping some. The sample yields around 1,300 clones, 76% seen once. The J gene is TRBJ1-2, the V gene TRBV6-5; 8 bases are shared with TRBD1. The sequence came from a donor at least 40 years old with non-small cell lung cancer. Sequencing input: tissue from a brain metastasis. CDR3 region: CASGTGGYGYTF. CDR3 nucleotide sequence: TGTGCCAGCGGAACAGGGGGCTATGGCTACACCTTC.